This TCR beta chain was profiled in a study of cytomegalovirus exposure and HLA in healthy donors. At the level of the study: About 80 million unique TCR sequences came from HLA-typed donors in an early release.

Researchers ran the PCR with 60 Vbeta and 13 Jbeta primers. Using immunoSEQ multiplex PCR, the repertoire was profiled, and TCRdb retains in-frame clones only, with some absent. This sample has 150,000 to 200,000 clones, with 80% found just once. The CDR3 spans 12 residues. The ends were cut back, 1 base at V and 5 bases at J, with 5 bases in the middle. The germline V gene has CDR1 LNHNV and CDR2 YYDKDF (reference sequence). On this clone itself: Its antigen remains unidentified.

Study results and caveats: While the bulk of TCR sequences proved rare, some public TCRs turned up in many donors.

The specimen sequenced was PBMCs. The TCR comes from a woman between 40 and 50 years old in good health and CMV-seronegative. This chain joins TRBV15 and TRBJ2-5, with D unclear. CDR3 loop: CATSRGRETQYF. CDR3 bases: TGTGCCACCAGCAGAGGCAGGGAGACCCAGTACTTC.